This entry lists 14 T cell receptor beta chains sequenced from one sample in a study of cytomegalovirus exposure and HLA in healthy donors (dated by TCRdb to the late 2010s). The method behind the library was the immunoSEQ multiplex PCR assay. A mixture of 60 forward primers for TCR Vbeta segments and 13 reverse primers for TCR Jbeta segments was used in the multiplex PCR. In its TCRdb copy, this immuneACCESS table keeps in-frame sequences only and misses some clones. Where compared with another copy, unresolved V genes explain less than half of these, and the others have no known cause. Recorded for this sample are 99,000 or so clones; 65% to 85% of them occurred a single time. Over 5% of the sample belongs to the ten largest clones. The specimen was PBMCs. The source of these receptors is a man younger than 30 in good health and CMV-seronegative.

This rearrangement joins TRBV5-1 to TRBJ2-2; D remains unclear. Germline V gene sequence: CDR1 SGHRS, CDR2 YFSETQ. The CDR3 has 14 amino acids. Trimming took 0 bases from V and 4 from J, leaving 7 bases between them. CDR3 sequence (DNA): TGCGCCAGCAGCTTGGACAGCCCCACCGGGGAGCTGTTTTTT. It specifies CASSLDSPTGELFF.

The rearrangement joins TRBV4-1 to TRBJ2-7; 12 positions match TRBD1. The CDR3 totals 16 residues. Germline assignment: CDR1 MGHRA and CDR2 YSYEKL. J was trimmed by 5 bases and V by 3 bases; bases with no gene match: 8. The CDR3 DNA reads as TGCGCCAGCAGCCAGGACTACGGGACAGGGGGCGACGAGCAGTACTTC. This gives the protein CASSQDYGTGGDEQYF.

This clone was seen just once. The chain joins TRBV7-2 to TRBJ1-4; D is undetermined. V lost 6 bases, J lost 8 bases, and 13 bases lay in between. Germline lookup yields CDR1 SGHTA and CDR2 FQGNSA. The CDR3 is 13 amino acids. The CDR3 coding sequence is TGTGCCAGCAGGAGGGAACGCCTAGAAAAACTGTTTTTT. It yields the protein CASRRERLEKLFF.

The V and J genes are TRBV10-3 and TRBJ1-1; a possible D gene is TRBD1 (6 bases). Germline assignment: CDR1 ENHRY and CDR2 SYGVKD. V lost 4 bases, J lost 0 bases, and 9 bases lay in between. The CDR3 has 14 residues. The CDR3 loop is CAISGWTVNTEAFF. The CDR3 nucleotides are TGTGCCATCAGTGGGTGGACAGTGAACACTGAAGCTTTCTTT.

The V call is TRBV11-2, the J call TRBJ2-1; the D is unclear. Germline V CDR1 and CDR2: SGHAT, FQNNGV. The V gene lost 8 bases and the J gene lost 5 bases, with 13 bases spanning the gap. CDR3 length equals 13 residues. Here the CDR3 reads CASVLSFNNEQFF. In DNA form, the CDR3 reads TGTGCCAGCGTTCTGAGCTTTAACAATGAGCAGTTCTTC. The full variable domain, in which reference TRBV11-2 and TRBJ2-1 provide the parts outside the CDR3, is EAGVAQSPRYKIIEKRQSVAFWCNPISGHATLYWYQQILGQGPKLLIQFQNNGVVDDSQLPKDRFSAERLKGVDSTLKIQPAKLEDSAVYLCASVLSFNNEQFFGPGTRLTVL.

The chain couples TRBV9 to TRBJ1-6; 8 nucleotides agree with TRBD1. CDR3 length equals 15 residues. V shed 3 bases, J shed 10 bases, and the junction held 9 bases outside the gene matches. Germline V gene lookup returns CDR1 SGDLS and CDR2 YYNGEE. CDR3 sequence (DNA): TGTGCCAGCAGCGCTAGACAGGGGAAGGTCTCACCCCTCCACTTT. Translating gives CASSARQGKVSPLHF. Together with reference TRBV9 and TRBJ1-6, the CDR3 gives the full variable domain: DSGVTQTPKHLITATGQRVTLRCSPRSGDLSVYWYQQSLDQGLQFLIQYYNGEERAKGNILERFSAQQFPDLHSELNLSSLELGDSALYFCASSARQGKVSPLHFGNGTRLTVT.

This chain joins TRBV30 and TRBJ1-2; TRBD1 agrees at 7 bases. V shed 2 bases, J shed 5 bases, and the junction held 14 bases outside the gene matches. Germline-derived CDR1 and CDR2 are GTSNPN and SVGIG (reference sequence). The CDR3 is made up of 16 amino acids. This chain's CDR3 is CAWSPKRAGTEYGYTF. CDR3 sequence (DNA): TGTGCCTGGAGTCCTAAAAGAGCCGGGACAGAGTATGGCTACACCTTC.

The chain's CDR3 is CASSFSGMETQYF. The CDR3 region has the DNA TGCGCCAGCAGCTTCAGCGGAATGGAGACCCAGTACTTC. The V and J genes are TRBV5-1 and TRBJ2-5, with D possibly matching TRBD2 (5 bases). This CDR3 spans 13 amino acids. V lost 2 bases and J lost 5, with 10 bases in between. CDR1 and CDR2 from the germline V gene are SGHRS and YFSETQ.

The rearrangement uses TRBV12-5 and TRBJ2-5, with 9 positions matching TRBD1. The V gene's germline CDR1 is LGHNT and CDR2 FRNRAP. The CDR3 is 13 residues long. J gave up 5 bases and V 3 bases, and 1 base lay outside the gene matches. The CDR3 DNA is TGTGCTAGTGGTTTAGACAGGGGGGAGACCCAGTACTTC. Translated: CASGLDRGETQYF.

V usage is TRBV7-6 and J usage is TRBJ2-7, with 13 bases that match TRBD2. The CDR3 is 15 residues long. Unmatched junction bases numbered 0, after V lost 1 base and J lost 3 bases. CDR1 is SGHVS, CDR2 FNYEAQ, per germline. The CDR3 loop is CASSLGTSGGYEQYF. As DNA, the CDR3 is TGTGCCAGCAGCTTAGGGACTAGCGGGGGCTACGAGCAGTACTTC.

V and J are TRBV11-3 and TRBJ2-5; 11 nucleotides match TRBD2. The length of the CDR3 is 17 residues. V gave up 5 bases and J gave up 5 bases; unmatched junction bases: 13. Germline CDR1 is SGHNT and CDR2 is YENEEA. Here the CDR3 reads CASSQGTSGWGVETQYF. The CDR3 bases are TGTGCCAGCAGCCAAGGGACTAGCGGTTGGGGTGTGGAGACCCAGTACTTC.

This sequence joins TRBV7-2 and TRBJ1-2; D gene uncertain. Trimming cost V 5 bases and J 0 bases, with 7 bases left between them. This CDR3 is built from 13 residues. In germline, CDR1 is SGHTA, CDR2 FQGNSA. The CDR3, as DNA: TGTGCCAGCAGCCTCAGTCCTAACTATGGCTACACCTTC. The encoded protein is CASSLSPNYGYTF.

This clone was detected a few times. This chain uses TRBV19 with TRBJ1-4; the match to TRBD1 covers 9 bases. Germline V gives CDR1 LNHDA, CDR2 SQIVND (reference sequence). The CDR3 totals 15 residues. Trimming removed 11 bases from V and 8 bases from J; junction bases left unmatched: 15. The CDR3 coding sequence is TGTGCCGTTAAATTCACGGGACAGGGACTAGAAAAACTGTTTTTT. Protein: CAVKFTGQGLEKLFF.

This chain links TRBV2 with TRBJ2-7, with TRBD1 as a possible D gene (6 bases). V shed 1 base and J shed 1 base, with 11 bases lying between them. Germline V gene sequence: CDR1 SNHLY, CDR2 FYNNEI. This CDR3 has 15 residues. DNA of the CDR3: TGTGCCAGCAGTGAAGAGAGGACAGTATCCTACGAGCAGTACTTC. Amino acids: CASSEERTVSYEQYF.